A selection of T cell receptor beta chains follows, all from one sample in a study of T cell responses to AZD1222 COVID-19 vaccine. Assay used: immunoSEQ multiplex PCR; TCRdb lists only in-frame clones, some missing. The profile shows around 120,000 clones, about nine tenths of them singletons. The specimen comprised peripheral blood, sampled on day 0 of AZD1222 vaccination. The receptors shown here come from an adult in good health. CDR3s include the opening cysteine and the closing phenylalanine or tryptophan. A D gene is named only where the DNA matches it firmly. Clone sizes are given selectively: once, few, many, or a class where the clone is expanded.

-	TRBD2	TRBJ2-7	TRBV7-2	CASSPVGGVGLHEQYF	TGTGCCAGCAGCCCGGTGGGGGGGGTAGGATTGCACGAGCAGTACTTC
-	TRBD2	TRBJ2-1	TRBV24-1	CATSDLTSGRHNEQFF	TGTGCCACCAGTGACCTTACTAGCGGGAGACACAATGAGCAGTTCTTC
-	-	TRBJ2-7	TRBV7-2	CASSLELSYEQYF	TGTGCCAGCAGCTTAGAATTAAGCTACGAGCAGTACTTC
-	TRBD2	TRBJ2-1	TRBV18	CASSPTTGGYNEQFF	TGTGCCAGCTCACCAACAACGGGAGGGTACAATGAGCAGTTCTTC
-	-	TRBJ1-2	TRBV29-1	CSVGGDDYGYTF	TGCAGCGTTGGGGGGGACGACTATGGCTACACCTTC
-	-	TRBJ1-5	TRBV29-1	CSLGTPQGNQPQHF	TGCAGCCTTGGGACCCCCCAGGGCAATCAGCCCCAGCATTTT
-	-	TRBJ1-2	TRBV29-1	CSVSRANYGYTF	TGCAGCGTTTCTAGAGCTAACTATGGCTACACCTTC
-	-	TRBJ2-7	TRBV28	CATYSAGSSYEQYF	TGTGCCACCTACTCCGCGGGGAGCTCCTACGAGCAGTACTTC
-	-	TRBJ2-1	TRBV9	CASSVELGGYNEQFF	TGTGCCAGCAGCGTAGAATTAGGGGGTTACAATGAGCAGTTCTTC
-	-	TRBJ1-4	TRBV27	CASSSPGLGEKLFF	TGTGCCAGCAGTTCCCCAGGGTTAGGTGAAAAACTGTTTTTT
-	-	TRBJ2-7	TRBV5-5	CASSFLGSSSYEQYF	TGTGCCAGCAGCTTTCTGGGCTCCAGCTCCTACGAGCAGTACTTC
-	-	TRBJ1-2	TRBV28	CASSFSAVGYGYTF	TGTGCCAGCAGTTTTTCGGCGGTTGGCTATGGCTACACCTTC
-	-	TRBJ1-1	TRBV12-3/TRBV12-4	CASTWRGDTEAFF	TGTGCCAGCACCTGGCGCGGGGACACTGAAGCTTTCTTT
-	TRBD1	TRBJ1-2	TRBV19	CASSRGTEYGYTF	TGTGCCAGTAGTAGAGGGACAGAGTATGGCTACACCTTC
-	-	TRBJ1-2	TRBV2	CASSEGSGRVLTF	TGTGCCAGCAGTGAAGGTTCGGGTAGGGTACTCACCTTC
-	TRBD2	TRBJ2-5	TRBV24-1	CATSGASGNDQETQYF	TGTGCCACCAGTGGTGCTAGCGGCAACGATCAAGAGACCCAGTACTTC
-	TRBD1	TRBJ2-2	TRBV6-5	CASSPRQGGGELFF	TGTGCCAGCAGTCCCCGACAGGGTGGCGGGGAGCTGTTTTTT
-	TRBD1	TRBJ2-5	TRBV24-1	CATSDRGQRETQYF	TGTGCCACCAGTGATCGGGGACAGAGAGAGACCCAGTACTTC
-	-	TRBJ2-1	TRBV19	CASTTRNEQFF	TGTGCCAGTACCACTCGTAATGAGCAGTTCTTC
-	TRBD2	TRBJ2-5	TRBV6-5	CASKLAGGETQYF	TGTGCCAGCAAACTAGCGGGAGGAGAGACCCAGTACTTC
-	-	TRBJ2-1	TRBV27	CASRRQLYNEQFF	TGTGCCAGCAGGCGTCAACTCTACAATGAGCAGTTCTTC
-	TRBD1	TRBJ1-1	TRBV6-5	CASNGQGTSEAFF	TGTGCCAGTAATGGACAGGGAACCTCTGAAGCTTTCTTT
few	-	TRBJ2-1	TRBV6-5	CASSSLDSSTQFF	TGTGCCAGCAGCTCCCTCGATTCAAGTACCCAGTTCTTC
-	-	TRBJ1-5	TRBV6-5	CASRGGYSNQPQHF	TGTGCCAGCAGGGGAGGTTATAGCAATCAGCCCCAGCATTTT
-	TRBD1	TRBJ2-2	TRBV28	CASNLGGDTGELFF	TGTGCCAGCAACTTAGGGGGCGACACCGGGGAGCTGTTTTTT
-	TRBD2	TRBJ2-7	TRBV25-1	CASSDRLAESSYEQYF	TGTGCCAGCAGTGACCGACTAGCGGAGAGCTCCTACGAGCAGTACTTC
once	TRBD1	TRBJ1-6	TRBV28	CASSSPGQWNSPLHF	TGTGCCAGCAGTTCGCCGGGACAGTGGAATTCACCCCTCCACTTT
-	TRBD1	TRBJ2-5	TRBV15	CATSSPRRGGGRETQYF	TGTGCCACCAGCAGTCCTAGAAGAGGGGGCGGTCGAGAGACCCAGTACTTC
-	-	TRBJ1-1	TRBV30	CAWSVPGLPRAFF	TGTGCCTGGAGTGTACCGGGGTTGCCGAGGGCTTTCTTT
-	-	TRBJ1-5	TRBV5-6	CASSLGQNNQPQHF	TGTGCCAGCAGCCTCGGACAGAACAATCAGCCCCAGCATTTT
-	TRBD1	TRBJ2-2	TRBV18	CASSPADRAAGELFF	TGTGCCAGCTCACCCGCCGACAGGGCAGCCGGGGAGCTGTTTTTT
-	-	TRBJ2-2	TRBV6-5	CASGGPAGYTGELFF	TGTGCCAGCGGGGGCCCGGCGGGGTACACCGGGGAGCTGTTTTTT
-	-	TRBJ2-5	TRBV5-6	CASSLTVTRKQETQYF	TGTGCCAGCAGCTTGACGGTCACCCGTAAACAAGAGACCCAGTACTTC
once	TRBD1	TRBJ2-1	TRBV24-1	CATSDGTGSGAYNEQFF	TGTGCCACCAGTGATGGGACAGGGTCTGGGGCCTACAATGAGCAGTTCTTC
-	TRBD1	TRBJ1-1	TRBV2	CASDRALFTNTEAFF	TGTGCCAGCGACAGGGCCCTATTTACGAACACTGAAGCTTTCTTT
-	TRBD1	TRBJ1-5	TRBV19	CASSILVGQGGQPQHF	TGTGCCAGTAGCATATTAGTTGGACAGGGCGGTCAGCCCCAGCATTTT
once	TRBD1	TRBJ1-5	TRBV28	CASILGQGVGPQHF	TGTGCCAGCATTCTGGGACAGGGGGTAGGCCCCCAGCATTTT
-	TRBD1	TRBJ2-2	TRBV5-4	CASSPRQGSTGELFF	TGTGCCAGCAGCCCTCGACAGGGTAGCACCGGGGAGCTGTTTTTT
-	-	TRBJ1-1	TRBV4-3	CASSQDKGSDTEAFF	TGCGCCAGCAGCCAAGACAAGGGATCGGACACTGAAGCTTTCTTT
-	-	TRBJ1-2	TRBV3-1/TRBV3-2	CASSQDERGGYTF	TGTGCCAGCAGCCAAGATGAGCGGGGCGGCTACACCTTC